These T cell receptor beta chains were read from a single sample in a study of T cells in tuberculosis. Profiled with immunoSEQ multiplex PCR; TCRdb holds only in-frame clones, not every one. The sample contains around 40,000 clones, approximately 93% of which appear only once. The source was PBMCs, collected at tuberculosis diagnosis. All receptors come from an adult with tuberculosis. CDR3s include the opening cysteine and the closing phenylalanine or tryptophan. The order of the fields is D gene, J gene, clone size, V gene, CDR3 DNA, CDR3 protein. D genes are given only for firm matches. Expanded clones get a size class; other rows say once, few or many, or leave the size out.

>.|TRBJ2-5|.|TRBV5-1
TGCGCCAGCAGCTTGGGAGTGAAAGAAGAGACCCAGTACTTC
CASSLGVKEETQYF
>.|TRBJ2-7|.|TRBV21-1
TGTGCCAGCACCGGACAGGGTGCCAACGAGCAGTACTTC
CASTGQGANEQYF
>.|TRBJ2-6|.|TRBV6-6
TGTGCCAGCGATAGAGAGGTAGCCGGGGCCAACGTCCTGACTTTC
CASDREVAGANVLTF
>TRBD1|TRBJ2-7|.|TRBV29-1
TGCAGCGTTAGGGGGCCCTACGAGCAGTACTTC
CSVRGPYEQYF
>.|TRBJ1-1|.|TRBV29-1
TGCAGCGTTGGAGCGGGGCAGGGACACACTGAAGCTTTCTTT
CSVGAGQGHTEAFF
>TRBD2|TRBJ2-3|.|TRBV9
TGTGCCAGCAGCGTAGAAGGTAGCGGGGCTACAGATACGCAGTATTTT
CASSVEGSGATDTQYF
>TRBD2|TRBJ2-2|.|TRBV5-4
TGTGCCAGCAGCCGCAGCGGGGGGGCCGGAACCGGGGAGCTGTTTTTT
CASSRSGGAGTGELFF
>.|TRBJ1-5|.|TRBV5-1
TGCGCCAGCAGCTTGGAGCAGGGGAGTCAGCCCCAGCATTTT
CASSLEQGSQPQHF
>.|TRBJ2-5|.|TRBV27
TGTGCCAGCAGTTTTCACCATCGGAGCGAGACCCAGTACTTC
CASSFHHRSETQYF
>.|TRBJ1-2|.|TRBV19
TGTGCCAGTAGTATAGAAGCGGTCTATGGCTACACCTTC
CASSIEAVYGYTF
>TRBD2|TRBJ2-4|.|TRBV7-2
TGTGCCAGCAGACCTTCGGGGACTAGCGTGAACATTCAGTACTTC
CASRPSGTSVNIQYF
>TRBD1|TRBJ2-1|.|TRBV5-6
TGTGCCAGCAGCTGGACCCCGGGACAGGGAGCCCCTAATGAGCAGTTCTTC
CASSWTPGQGAPNEQFF
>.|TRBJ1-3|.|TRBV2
TGTGCCAGCAGTGAAAACAGCTCTGGAAACACCATATATTTT
CASSENSSGNTIYF
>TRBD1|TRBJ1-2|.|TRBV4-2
TGTGCCAGCAGCCTCTCCGGGACAGGGGACTCCTATGGCTACACCTTC
CASSLSGTGDSYGYTF
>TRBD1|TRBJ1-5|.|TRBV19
TGTGCCAGTAGTGACCGTACAGGGGGGGGACAGCCCCAGCATTTT
CASSDRTGGGQPQHF
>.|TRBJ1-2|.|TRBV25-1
TGTGCCAGCAGTGAAATGGGGTCCCAGACAGGTCTGAGGAGCTACACCTTC
CASSEMGSQTGLRSYTF
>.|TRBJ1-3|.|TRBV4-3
TGCGCCAGCAGCCAAGTGCCGGCACAGGGCGACTACTCTGGAAACACCATATATTTT
CASSQVPAQGDYSGNTIYF
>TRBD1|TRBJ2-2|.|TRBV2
TGTGCCAGCAGAGGGCGGGACAGGGGTAATGGGGAGCTGTTTTTT
CASRGRDRGNGELFF
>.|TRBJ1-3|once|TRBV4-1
TGCGCCAGCAGCCTCTTGGGCAGGGGTTCTGGAAACACCATATATTTT
CASSLLGRGSGNTIYF
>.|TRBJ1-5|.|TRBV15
TGTGCCACCAGCAAACCCAGGGCCAATCAGCCCCAGCATTTT
CATSKPRANQPQHF
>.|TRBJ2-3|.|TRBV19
TGTGCCAGTTCGGAGACGTCAGTTTTGAATACGCAGTATTTT
CASSETSVLNTQYF
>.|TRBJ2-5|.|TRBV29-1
TGCAGCGTTGAGGGGCTGGACAGTCCATTCACGGCACAATGGGAGACCCAGTACTTC
CSVEGLDSPFTAQWETQYF
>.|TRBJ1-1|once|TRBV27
TGTGCCAGCAGTCGTACAGACAACCCCAACACTGAAGCTTTCTTT
CASSRTDNPNTEAFF
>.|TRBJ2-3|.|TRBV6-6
TGTGCCAGCAGTCCCCCAGGGGCAGATACGCAGTATTTT
CASSPPGADTQYF
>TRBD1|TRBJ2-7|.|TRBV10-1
TGCGCCAGCAGCCTTACAGGGGTTGGCGAGCAGTACTTC
CASSLTGVGEQYF
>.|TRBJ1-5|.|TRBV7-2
TGTGCCAGCAGCTTGGTGGCAAATGGCAATCAGCCCCAGCATTTT
CASSLVANGNQPQHF